These 19 T cell receptor beta chains came from one sample sequenced in a study of memory CD4+ T cells and cytomegalovirus serostatus. Profiled with immunoSEQ multiplex PCR; TCRdb holds only in-frame clones, not every one. The sample yields 55,000 to 75,000 clones, 80% to 85% seen once. Single viable CD3+CD4+CD8-CD45RO+ cells were sorted as the memory CD4+ T cells. The sequenced sample was memory CD4+ T cells from blood. Receptor source: an adult in good health and CMV-seronegative.

The V gene is TRBV2, the J gene TRBJ1-1; D not resolved. Trimming removed 8 bases from V and 3 bases from J, with 10 bases in between. Germline V gene sequence: CDR1 SNHLY, CDR2 FYNNEI. The CDR3 contains 12 residues. The CDR3 nucleotides are TGTGCCAGCGCGATGGGATACACTGAAGCTTTCTTT. Protein sequence: CASAMGYTEAFF.

The chain uses TRBV7-9 and TRBJ2-7; D assignment may be TRBD1 or TRBD2 (5 bases each). The CDR3 consists of 14 residues. The V end lost 7 bases, the J end lost 3 bases, and 16 bases lay between the germline ends. Germline assignment: CDR1 SEHNR and CDR2 FQNEAQ (reference sequence). CDR3 in amino acids: CASTVGVGGYEQYF. CDR3 sequence (DNA): TGTGCCAGCACTGTGGGGGTGGGTGGCTACGAGCAGTACTTC.

The chain recombines TRBV5-1 with TRBJ2-7, with 11 bases fitting TRBD1. Trimming removed 2 bases from V and 5 bases from J; junction bases left unmatched: 9. Germline loops: CDR1 SGHRS, CDR2 YFSETQ. CDR3 length: 16 residues. The CDR3 nucleotides are TGCGCCAGCAGCTTATCCCCCTCGGGACAGGGGGACGAGCAGTACTTC. It specifies CASSLSPSGQGDEQYF.

The rearrangement uses TRBV5-4 and TRBJ2-1; 9 bases are a match to TRBD2. This CDR3 contains 16 residues. J was trimmed by 0 bases and V by 4 bases; bases with no gene match: 5. CDR1 and CDR2 from the germline V gene are SGHNT and YYREEE (reference sequence). The CDR3 loop is CASSADSGSSYNEQFF. The CDR3 DNA reads TGTGCCAGCAGCGCAGATAGCGGGAGCTCCTACAATGAGCAGTTCTTC. The full variable domain, its missing parts supplied by reference TRBV5-4 and TRBJ2-1, is ETGVTQSPTHLIKTRGQQVTLRCSSQSGHNTVSWYQQALGQGPQFIFQYYREEENGRGNFPPRFSGLQFPNYSSELNVNALELDDSALYLCASSADSGSSYNEQFFGPGTRLTVL.

The CDR3 here is CASSLTGQLGNTIYF. The CDR3 DNA follows: TGTGCCAGCAGTCTGACAGGTCAACTCGGAAACACCATATATTTT. The chain joins TRBV6-1 to TRBJ1-3; D might be TRBD1 (6 bases). Trimming took off 5 bases at V and 4 bases at J, with 15 bases between the two ends. CDR3 size: 15 residues. CDR1 MNHNS and CDR2 SASEGT come from the germline V gene.

This chain links TRBV29-1 with TRBJ2-3; 10 bases map to TRBD2. Per germline, CDR1 SQVTM and CDR2 ANQGSEA. J lost 6 bases, V lost 3 bases, and 9 bases had no gene match. The CDR3 has 15 residues. The CDR3 region is CSVDKGTSVRDTQYF. The CDR3 DNA reads TGCAGCGTTGATAAAGGGACTAGCGTCCGCGATACGCAGTATTTT.

The chain combines TRBV30 with TRBJ2-7; a possible D gene is TRBD2 (6 bases). CDR1 and CDR2 from the germline V gene are GTSNPN and SVGIG (reference sequence). The CDR3 has 15 residues. The V end was cut by 3 bases, the J end by 5 bases, with 20 bases between. The CDR3: CAWSSQAGRVHEQYF. The CDR3 DNA reads as TGTGCCTGGAGCTCCCAGGCGGGACGGGTTCACGAGCAGTACTTC. Full variable domain (remainder filled in from reference TRBV30 and TRBJ2-7): SQTIHQWPATLVQPVGSPLSLECTVEGTSNPNLYWYRQAAGRGLQLLFYSVGIGQISSEVPQNLSASRPQDRQFILSSKKLLLSDSGFYLCAWSSQAGRVHEQYFGPGTRLTVT.

The chain carries TRBV7-9 and TRBJ1-1; 7 bases align to TRBD1. The CDR3 spans 14 residues. J gave up 3 bases and V 8 bases, and 9 bases lay outside the gene matches. The germline CDR1 and CDR2 sequences are SEHNR and FQNEAQ (reference sequence). This CDR3 is CASGRGQVDTEAFF. The CDR3 nucleotides are TGTGCCAGCGGACGCGGACAGGTGGACACTGAAGCTTTCTTT.

The V gene is TRBV6-1, the J gene TRBJ2-4; 9 bases map to TRBD1. The CDR3 has 16 amino acids. V dropped 4 bases and J dropped 6; count of bases not matched to a gene: 10. Germline loops: CDR1 MNHNS, CDR2 SASEGT. The CDR3 DNA sequence: TGTGCCAGCAGTGCGCCCCCTCCGGGACAGGGAAACATTCAGTACTTC. Amino acids: CASSAPPPGQGNIQYF.

The chain has TRBV9 and TRBJ1-2; weak D call: TRBD1 (6 bases). CDR1 is SGDLS and CDR2 is YYNGEE in the germline V gene. The CDR3 totals 13 residues. V lost 5 bases, J lost 5 bases, and 13 bases lay in between. The DNA for the CDR3 is TGTGCCAGCAGTAGCAGGGGCGGGTATGGCTACACCTTC. As protein: CASSSRGGYGYTF. The whole variable domain, filled in from reference TRBV9 and TRBJ1-2, reads DSGVTQTPKHLITATGQRVTLRCSPRSGDLSVYWYQQSLDQGLQFLIQYYNGEERAKGNILERFSAQQFPDLHSELNLSSLELGDSALYFCASSSRGGYGYTFGSGTRLTVV.

The chain links TRBV6-4 to TRBJ2-1, with TRBD2 identical over 14 bases. The CDR3 totals 16 residues. V was pared by 5 bases and J by 9 bases, with 9 bases of the junction left unmatched. Germline CDR1 MRHNA, CDR2 SNTAGT. CDR3 residues: CASSPTTSGRAVEQFF. The CDR3 region has the DNA TGTGCCAGCAGTCCTACGACTAGCGGGAGGGCCGTTGAGCAGTTCTTC.

V usage is TRBV5-1 and J usage is TRBJ2-7, with D perhaps TRBD1 (5 bases). Deletions cut 1 base from V and 2 bases from J, with 10 bases between. The germline gives CDR1 SGHRS, CDR2 YFSETQ. The CDR3 length is 14 residues. The CDR3 coding sequence is TGCGCCAGCAGCTTGACAGGCACGCCCTACGAGCAGTACTTC. Its translation: CASSLTGTPYEQYF. Complete variable domain (other parts from reference TRBV5-1 and TRBJ2-7): KAGVTQTPRYLIKTRGQQVTLSCSPISGHRSVSWYQQTPGQGLQFLFEYFSETQRNKGNFPGRFSGRQFSNSRSEMNVSTLELGDSALYLCASSLTGTPYEQYFGPGTRLTVT.

The chain combines TRBV2 with TRBJ1-2, with 11 bases matching TRBD1. Germline CDR1 and CDR2: SNHLY and FYNNEI. Trimming removed 6 bases from V and 7 bases from J; junction bases left unmatched: 7. The length of the CDR3 is 14 residues. In DNA, the CDR3 is TGTGCCAGCAGCGCCCTAGGGACAGGGGGTGGCTACACCTTC. Translated: CASSALGTGGGYTF.

The chain uses TRBV5-1 and TRBJ2-5; TRBD2 is a possible D gene (6 bases). This CDR3 spans 14 amino acids. V lost 4 bases to trimming and J lost 2 bases, with 12 bases between them. CDR1 and CDR2 (germline): SGHRS, YFSETQ. The CDR3 region is CASSLRGKQETQYF. As DNA, the CDR3 is TGCGCCAGCAGCCTCCGGGGGAAACAAGAGACCCAGTACTTC.

The chain has TRBV6-1 and TRBJ1-5; D remains unclear. In germline, CDR1 is MNHNS, CDR2 SASEGT. The CDR3 contains 14 residues. Trimming cost V 3 bases and J 2 bases, with 8 bases left between them. The DNA for the CDR3 is TGTGCCAGCAGTGACCCAAGTGGCAATCAGCCCCAGCATTTT. Amino acid sequence: CASSDPSGNQPQHF.

DNA for the CDR3: TGCGCCAGCAGCTTTCAGGGGAAGGAGCACACTGAAGCTTTCTTT. Translation gives CASSFQGKEHTEAFF. The rearrangement joins TRBV5-1 to TRBJ1-1; TRBD1 is a possible D gene (6 bases). V was clipped by 2 bases and J by 3 bases, with 14 bases between them. There are 15 residues in the CDR3. Germline V gene data show CDR1 as SGHRS and CDR2 as YFSETQ.

The rearrangement uses TRBV29-1 and TRBJ2-5; weak D call: TRBD1 (6 bases). Looked up from germline, CDR1 is SQVTM and CDR2 is ANQGSEA. The CDR3 spans 13 residues. Trimming pared 1 base from V and 7 bases from J, leaving 13 bases between. CDR3 protein: CSVEVGQLGTQYF. The CDR3 DNA follows: TGCAGCGTTGAAGTCGGACAGTTAGGGACCCAGTACTTC.

The V and J genes are TRBV4-1 and TRBJ2-7, with 10 bases that match TRBD2. The CDR3 is 17 amino acids. Germline values: CDR1 MGHRA, CDR2 YSYEKL. Unmatched junction bases numbered 14, after V lost 6 bases and J lost 3 bases. The CDR3 loop reads CASSRISGTSEFYEQYF. DNA for the CDR3: TGCGCCAGCAGTCGCATATCAGGGACTAGCGAGTTCTACGAGCAGTACTTC.

The V call is TRBV7-2, the J call TRBJ1-4; D is unclear. CDR1 SGHTA and CDR2 FQGNSA come from the germline V gene. The CDR3 totals 15 residues. Between the trimmed V and J ends, which lost 5 bases and 5 bases, there was a span of 15 bases. The CDR3 DNA sequence: TGTGCCAGCAGCCCCGACCGCAGCTACAATGAAAAACTGTTTTTT. It codes for CASSPDRSYNEKLFF.